This T cell receptor (beta chain) was documented in a study of blood T cells in healthy people across ages. This clonotype occurred many times. What it recognizes is unknown. Findings of the study overall: As age increased, TCR beta diversity per million T cells fell in a roughly linear fashion.

Deletions cut 1 base from V and 9 bases from J, with 5 bases between. The CDR3 is made up of 11 amino acids. Per germline, CDR1 LGHDT and CDR2 YNNKEL (reference sequence). Every participating donor contributed around 9.5 milliliters of peripheral blood through a draw. It was with a sample-barcoded 5' primer and a J-beta primer mix that a second PCR of roughly 7 to 11 cycles was run. With 12 random nucleotides, a template-switch adaptor tagged each individual cDNA molecule. Samples each returned at least 3 million CDR3-containing paired-end reads. TCRdb re-called the 5' RACE reads through MiXCR, storing one row per CDR3 protein. The sample holds approximately 1.5 million distinct CDR3 sequences, approximately 32% seen once.

This TCR was recovered from a woman under 40 in good health. Sequencing was done on a sample of blood. The V gene is TRBV3-1, the J gene TRBJ2-3; no definite D call. This chain's CDR3 is CASSQVGTQYF. CDR3 coding DNA: TGTGCCAGCAGCCAAGTAGGCACGCAGTATTTT.